Shown below are 21 T cell receptor beta chains from a single sample sequenced in a study of Graves' ophthalmopathy and Graves' hyperthyroidism. Using RNA transcripts, the TCR beta CDR3 regions were amplified. RT-PCR was first run with HTBI primers, then multiplex PCR in a second round. TCRdb re-derived calls from the multiplex PCR reads in MiXCR, one entry per CDR3 protein. The table lists 35,000 to 45,000 distinct CDR3 sequences, 50% of them singletons. Material for sequencing was peripheral blood. These receptors all stem from an adult woman with stable Graves' hyperthyroidism.

This chain joins TRBV20-1 and TRBJ2-7; 7 bases map to TRBD2. The CDR3 is 18 amino acids. Germline CDR1 and CDR2: DFQATT and SNEGSKA (reference sequence). V lost 2 bases, J lost 0 bases, and 16 bases stayed unmatched. CDR3 in DNA: TGCAGTGCTAGAACCGGGTGGGCGGGAGTTACCAGCTCCTACGAGCAGTACTTC. The encoded protein is CSARTGWAGVTSSYEQYF.

The rearrangement uses TRBV9 and TRBJ2-7, with 8 positions matching TRBD2. V lost 4 bases, J lost 6 bases, and 9 bases stayed unmatched. CDR1 and CDR2 (germline): SGDLS, YYNGEE. The CDR3 is 14 amino acids. CDR3 DNA sequence: TGTGCCAGCAGCCCCGGGACTAGTGATTCCGAGCAGTACTTC. It specifies CASSPGTSDSEQYF.

J is TRBJ2-5 and V is TRBV4-1, with D possibly TRBD2 on 6 matching bases. V gave up 1 base and J gave up 1 base, with 13 bases separating them. Germline CDR1 and CDR2: MGHRA and YSYEKL. This CDR3 spans 16 amino acids. CDR3 bases: TGCGCCAGCAGCCAAGGTAGCGGACTCCTCCAAGAGACCCAGTACTTC. This gives the protein CASSQGSGLLQETQYF.

This clonotype is classed as medium-sized. The rearrangement uses TRBV14 and TRBJ1-6; weak D call: TRBD1 (6 bases). V was trimmed by 2 bases and J by 16 bases, leaving 15 bases between them. The germline V gene encodes CDR1 SGHDN and CDR2 FVKESK. The CDR3 totals 13 residues. The DNA for the CDR3 is TGTGCCAGCAGCCAACTCCGGGACATGAATCTCCACTTT. The encoded protein is CASSQLRDMNLHF. The whole variable domain, remainder taken from reference TRBV14 and TRBJ1-6, is EAGVTQFPSHSVIEKGQTVTLRCDPISGHDNLYWYRRVMGKEIKFLLHFVKESKQDESGMPNNRFLAERTGGTYSTLKVQPAELEDSGVYFCASSQLRDMNLHFGNGTRLTVT.

In regard to this clonotype: As the CDR3 is not closed by the conserved phenylalanine or tryptophan, this likely results from a read error. The V call is TRBV7-6, the J call TRBJ2-7; 7 bases fit TRBD2. CDR1 is SGHVS, CDR2 FNYEAQ, per germline. After removal of 5 bases from V and 10 bases from J, the junction contained 2 bases not matched to a gene. The CDR3 is 10 amino acids. This CDR3 is CASSKRDQYY. The CDR3 nucleotides read TGTGCCAGCAGCAAGCGGGACCAGTACTAC.

The rearrangement joins TRBV7-2 to TRBJ2-7; D is uncertain. The V end lost 7 bases, the J end lost 5 bases, and 33 bases lay between the germline ends. Germline assignment: CDR1 SGHTA and CDR2 FQGNSA. CDR3 length: 19 residues. CDR3 in amino acids: CASKTPNTGPGAEWDEQYF. The CDR3 nucleotides read TGTGCCAGCAAGACTCCGAACACCGGGCCCGGCGCGGAATGGGACGAGCAGTACTTC. The full variable domain, in which reference TRBV7-2 and TRBJ2-7 provide the parts outside the CDR3, is GAGVSQSPSNKVTEKGKDVELRCDPISGHTALYWYRQSLGQGLEFLIYFQGNSAPDKSGLPSDRFSAERTGGSVSTLTIQRTQQEDSAVYLCASKTPNTGPGAEWDEQYFGPGTRLTVT.

This rearrangement joins TRBV29-1 to TRBJ1-2, with D tentatively TRBD1 (5 bases). This CDR3 spans 11 amino acids. Germline V gene lookup returns CDR1 SQVTM and CDR2 ANQGSEA. V was clipped by 8 bases and J by 6 bases, with 13 bases between them. The CDR3 DNA reads as TGCAGCTTGGCCGGAGGGGATGGCTACACCTTC. Protein: CSLAGGDGYTF.

This clonotype was picked up many times. A clone one base away is much larger, so this may be a read error. No conserved phenylalanine or tryptophan is present at the end of the CDR3, so a read error is the likely explanation. The V and J genes are TRBV6-6 and TRBJ1-2, with 7 bases that match TRBD1. Per the germline V gene, CDR1 is MNHNY and CDR2 is SVGAGI (reference sequence). With V trimmed by 5 bases and J by 2 bases, 8 bases remained unmatched. The CDR3 length is 15 residues. CDR3 region: CASSTTGQKNYGYTL. CDR3 bases: TGTGCCAGCAGTACGACGGGACAGAAAAACTATGGCTACACCCTC.

This clonotype was picked up a small number of times. The junction differs from germline at one of its ends, possibly a read error. The rearrangement links TRBV7-7 to TRBJ2-5; D perhaps matches TRBD1 (5 bases). This CDR3 region has 14 residues. From germline, CDR1 is SSHAT and CDR2 FNYEAQ (reference sequence). The CDR3 sequence: CASSLYRNQETQYF. The DNA of the CDR3 is TGTGCTAGCAGCTTGTACAGGAACCAAGAGACCCAGTACTTC.

The chain has TRBV15 and TRBJ2-7; the match to TRBD2 covers 7 bases. Germline V CDR1 and CDR2: LNHNV, YYDKDF (reference sequence). CDR3 length equals 13 residues. The junction had 6 bases not matched to a gene; V was cut back by 8 bases and J by 2 bases. CDR3 DNA sequence: TGTGCCACCTCCAGCGGGAACGCCTACGAGCAGTACTTC. It encodes CATSSGNAYEQYF.

This chain uses TRBV19 with TRBJ1-1, with D hard to call. The CDR3 runs to 13 residues. CDR1 LNHDA and CDR2 SQIVND come from the germline V gene (reference sequence). Trimming took off 4 bases at V and 0 bases at J, with 6 bases between the two ends. The CDR3 DNA reads TGTGCCAGTAGTAGTGCGTTGAACACTGAAGCTTTCTTT. The encoded protein is CASSSALNTEAFF.

V is TRBV10-3 and J is TRBJ2-7, with TRBD2 matching over 14 bases. This CDR3 spans 15 amino acids. Germline-derived CDR1 and CDR2 are ENHRY and SYGVKD. With V trimmed by 10 bases and J by 0 bases, 5 bases remained unmatched. CDR3 nucleotide sequence: TGTGCCAGCAGACTAGCGGGAGGGTACTCCTACGAGCAGTACTTC. This codes for CASRLAGGYSYEQYF.

This clonotype was observed a few times. This rearrangement joins TRBV15 to TRBJ1-2, with 10 bases lining up with TRBD1. Germline V gene lookup returns CDR1 LNHNV and CDR2 YYDKDF (reference sequence). This CDR3 comprises 16 residues. V gave up 3 bases and J gave up 3 bases; unmatched junction bases: 7. Here the CDR3 DNA reads TGTGCCACCAGCAGTGACGGGACAGGGGAAGACTATGGCTACACCTTC. This encodes CATSSDGTGEDYGYTF.

This clonotype has a count of ten or more. The chain joins TRBV28 to TRBJ1-1; possibly TRBD1 for D (6 bases). The V and J ends lost 6 bases and 1 base respectively, with 12 bases between them. The CDR3 loop spans 14 amino acids. Germline V lookup: CDR1 MDHEN, CDR2 SYDVKM. The CDR3 region is CASRSGQRNTEAFF. The CDR3 DNA is TGTGCCAGCAGGTCCGGACAGAGGAACACTGAAGCTTTCTTT.

This clonotype is classed as medium-sized. The rearrangement joins TRBV20-1 to TRBJ1-1; D perhaps matches TRBD1 (6 bases). This CDR3 has 11 residues. Germline V lookup: CDR1 DFQATT, CDR2 SNEGSKA (reference sequence). V lost 6 bases to trimming and J lost 3 bases, with 8 bases between them. The CDR3, as DNA: TGCAGTGCCTCAGGGGACACTGAAGCTTTCTTT. It encodes CSASGDTEAFF.

Ten or more counts support this clonotype. The chain combines TRBV7-2 with TRBJ1-1; possibly TRBD1 for D (6 bases). CDR1 is SGHTA, CDR2 FQGNSA, per germline. Trimming left V 3 bases short and J 6 bases short, with 11 bases between. The CDR3 has 13 residues. The CDR3 DNA follows: TGTGCCAGCAGCTTCCCAGGGGCCCCTGAAGCTTTCTTT. This sequence encodes CASSFPGAPEAFF. Complete variable domain (other parts from reference TRBV7-2 and TRBJ1-1): GAGVSQSPSNKVTEKGKDVELRCDPISGHTALYWYRQSLGQGLEFLIYFQGNSAPDKSGLPSDRFSAERTGGSVSTLTIQRTQQEDSAVYLCASSFPGAPEAFFGQGTRLTVV.

This clonotype has at least ten counts. The chain carries TRBV19 and TRBJ2-5; D is perhaps TRBD1 or TRBD2 (5 bases each). CDR3 length: 14 residues. Per the germline V gene, CDR1 is LNHDA and CDR2 is SQIVND (reference sequence). Trimming took off 1 base at V and 3 bases at J, with 9 bases between the two ends. CDR3 amino acids: CASSIVRGEETQYF. The CDR3 DNA reads as TGTGCCAGTAGTATAGTGAGGGGAGAAGAGACCCAGTACTTC. Full variable domain (rest looked up from reference TRBV19 and TRBJ2-5): DGGITQSPKYLFRKEGQNVTLSCEQNLNHDAMYWYRQDPGQGLRLIYYSQIVNDFQKGDIAEGYSVSREKKESFPLTVTSAQKNPTAFYLCASSIVRGEETQYFGPGTRLLVL.

Worth noting for this clonotype: Mismatch with germline at one junction end may stem from a read error. The chain joins TRBV12-3 or TRBV12-4 to TRBJ2-3; D is uncertain. This CDR3 comprises 14 residues. The CDR3 coding sequence is TGTGCCCGCAGCGCGACGGGTGGCACAGATACGCAGTATTTT. As protein: CARSATGGTDTQYF.

Points on this clonotype: No DNA is shown, since the ends of the CDR3 on it are uncertain; the CDR3 is the one TCRdb lists. This chain links TRBV29-1 with TRBJ2-2; TRBD2, the table's D call, was not compared with the DNA. Germline V CDR1 and CDR2: SQVTM, ANQGSEA. The CDR3 numbers 16 amino acids, ends counted. The CDR3 sequence is CSAGGPSEQYFGELFF.

The table lists this clonotype with many counts. The J gene is TRBJ1-1, the V gene TRBV4-1; 7 nucleotides match TRBD1. The CDR3 runs 17 residues. V shed 1 base and J 4 bases; nucleotides not matched to a gene: 12. Germline values: CDR1 MGHRA, CDR2 YSYEKL. The CDR3 DNA reads TGCGCCAGCAGCCAAGTGGCTCTAGACAGGGTACCCACTGAAGCTTTCTTT. Residues: CASSQVALDRVPTEAFF.

The rearrangement uses TRBV10-3 and TRBJ1-1; a weak D match, TRBD1 (6 bases). With 10 bases removed from V and 4 bases from J, the gap between germline ends came to 19 bases. This CDR3 is 14 amino acids long. Germline lookup yields CDR1 ENHRY and CDR2 SYGVKD. DNA of the CDR3: TGTGCCAGCAGCCCTAACAGGGCCGTCACTGAAGCTTTCTTT. It specifies CASSPNRAVTEAFF.